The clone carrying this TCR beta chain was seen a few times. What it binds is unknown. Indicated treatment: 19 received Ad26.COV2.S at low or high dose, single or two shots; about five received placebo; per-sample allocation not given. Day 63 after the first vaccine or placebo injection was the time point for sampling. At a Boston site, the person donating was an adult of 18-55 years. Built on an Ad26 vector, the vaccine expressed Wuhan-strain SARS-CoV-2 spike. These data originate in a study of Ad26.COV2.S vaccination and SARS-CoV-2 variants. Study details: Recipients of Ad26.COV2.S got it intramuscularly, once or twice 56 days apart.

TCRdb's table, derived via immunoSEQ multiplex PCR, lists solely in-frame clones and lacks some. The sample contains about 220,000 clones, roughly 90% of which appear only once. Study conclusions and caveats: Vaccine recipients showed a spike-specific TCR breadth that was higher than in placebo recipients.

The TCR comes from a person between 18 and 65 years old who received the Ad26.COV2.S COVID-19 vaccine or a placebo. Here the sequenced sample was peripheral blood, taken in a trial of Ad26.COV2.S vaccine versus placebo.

DNA of the CDR3: TGTGCCAGCAGCTTAGGAGCAGCGATCTCTGGGGCCAACGTCCTGACTTTC. Residues: CASSLGAAISGANVLTF. V usage is TRBV7-9 and J usage is TRBJ2-6; D is undetermined. Germline lookup yields CDR1 SEHNR and CDR2 FQNEAQ (reference sequence). With 1 base removed from V and 0 bases from J, the gap between germline ends came to 10 bases. This CDR3 spans 17 amino acids.